Detailed here is one T cell receptor beta chain. Antigen specificity is unknown. The sample is drawn from a study of cytomegalovirus exposure and HLA in healthy donors. With 60 Vbeta and 13 Jbeta primers, the PCR was carried out. Generated by immunoSEQ multiplex PCR, the TCRdb table keeps only in-frame clones and is missing some. The data hold around 60,000 clones, with 80% observed a single time. The study's findings and limits: Cytomegalovirus status, reportedly, was diagnosed with high specificity and sensitivity by the classifier. Later genetic work tied a missense DCLRE1C variant to beta-chain V and J trimming. Association of 16,951 TCR beta sequences with HLA alleles was found at 0.05 false discovery rate in a later analysis.

CDR1 and CDR2 (germline): SGDLS, YYNGEE. V lost 0 bases to trimming and J lost 7 bases, with 13 bases between them. The CDR3 totals 14 residues. The sequence derives from a male donor in good health and CMV-seronegative. This chain links TRBV9 with TRBJ1-1; possibly TRBD1 for D (5 bases). The specimen was PBMCs. The chain's CDR3 is CASSVGLQASEAFF. The CDR3 coding sequence is TGTGCCAGCAGCGTAGGGCTACAGGCAAGTGAAGCTTTCTTT.